These T cell receptor beta chains were read from a single sample in a study of blood T cell repertoires in COVID-19. Data came from immunoSEQ multiplex PCR; TCRdb stores just in-frame clones and leaves some out. The sample yields about 350,000 clones, around 87% seen once. Sequenced sample: PBMCs or T cells enriched from blood (not recorded which). The receptors derive from a woman in her 30s who had recovered from COVID-19. CDR3s include the opening cysteine and the closing phenylalanine or tryptophan. A D gene is named only where the DNA matches it firmly. Clone size is not always given. Where it is, it says once, few, many or a class for expanded clones.

TRBJ1-4	.	.	TRBV10-3	CAISEGRTARPGKLFF	TGTGCCATCAGTGAGGGACGGACAGCCCGTCCTGGAAAACTGTTTTTT
TRBJ1-1	.	TRBD1	TRBV7-9	CASSSTGPMGTEAFF	TGTGCCAGCAGCTCGACAGGGCCTATGGGCACTGAAGCTTTCTTT
TRBJ2-3	.	.	TRBV7-2	CASSLGDFFSTDTQYF	TGTGCCAGCAGCTTGGGGGACTTCTTTAGCACAGATACGCAGTATTTT
TRBJ1-4	.	TRBD1	TRBV7-8	CASSWDRFGEKLFF	TGTGCCAGCAGCTGGGACAGGTTTGGCGAAAAACTGTTTTTT
TRBJ1-1	.	TRBD1	TRBV7-2	CASRYPIDRAANTEAFF	TGTGCCAGCAGATACCCAATCGACAGGGCCGCGAACACTGAAGCTTTCTTT
TRBJ1-3	.	.	TRBV6-5	CASSSRDTAGNTIYF	TGTGCCAGCAGTAGCCGGGACACAGCTGGAAACACCATATATTTT
TRBJ2-7	.	.	TRBV29-1	CSVQEGGPSYEQYF	TGCAGCGTTCAGGAGGGGGGGCCTTCCTACGAGCAGTACTTC
TRBJ2-7	.	.	TRBV6-2/TRBV6-3	CASSSTHNDYEQYF	TGTGCCAGCAGTTCCACACATAATGATTACGAGCAGTACTTC
TRBJ2-7	.	.	TRBV19	CASKGGSQLGAEQYF	TGTGCCAGTAAAGGAGGCAGCCAGCTCGGCGCGGAGCAGTACTTC
TRBJ1-4	.	.	TRBV6-1	CASSDPGKLFF	TGTGCCAGCAGTGACCCGGGGAAACTGTTTTTT
TRBJ1-5	few	.	TRBV6-2/TRBV6-3	CASSLGRENQPQHF	TGTGCCAGCAGCCTCGGTAGAGAAAATCAGCCCCAGCATTTT
TRBJ2-5	.	.	TRBV15	CATSRDQGWETQYF	TGTGCCACCAGCAGAGATCAGGGTTGGGAGACCCAGTACTTC
TRBJ1-1	.	.	TRBV4-1	CASSTLTENTEAFF	TGCGCCAGCAGCACGCTGACAGAGAACACTGAAGCTTTCTTT
TRBJ1-1	.	.	TRBV19	CASSEYSKNTEAFF	TGTGCCAGTAGTGAATACAGTAAGAACACTGAAGCTTTCTTT
TRBJ1-5	.	TRBD1	TRBV10-3	CAISESSGGGQPQHF	TGTGCCATCAGTGAGTCGTCAGGGGGAGGTCAGCCCCAGCATTTT
TRBJ2-7	.	TRBD1	TRBV28	CASSLTGTGYEQYF	TGTGCCAGCAGTTTAACCGGGACAGGGTACGAGCAGTACTTC
TRBJ1-1	.	.	TRBV5-1	CASSLDSPDTEAFF	TGCGCCAGCAGCCTAGACAGTCCAGACACTGAAGCTTTCTTT
TRBJ1-5	.	.	TRBV18	CASSPFGGQPQHF	TGTGCCAGCTCACCGTTCGGGGGGCAGCCCCAGCATTTT
TRBJ1-5	.	.	TRBV4-2	CASSQDMFGRGNQPQHF	TGTGCCAGCAGCCAAGATATGTTTGGTCGAGGCAATCAGCCCCAGCATTTT
TRBJ1-2	.	.	TRBV19	CASSIDMSFYGGHHGYTF	TGTGCCAGTAGTATAGATATGTCGTTTTATGGCGGCCACCATGGCTACACCTTC
TRBJ2-7	.	TRBD2	TRBV6-1	CASSEVAGGYEQYF	TGTGCCAGCAGTGAGGTAGCGGGGGGCTACGAGCAGTACTTC
TRBJ2-1	.	.	TRBV2	CASRGASQFF	TGTGCCAGCAGGGGAGCTAGCCAGTTCTTC
TRBJ2-3	.	.	TRBV19	CASSIAGDTDTQYF	TGTGCCAGTAGTATAGCGGGGGACACAGATACGCAGTATTTT
TRBJ2-1	few	TRBD2	TRBV11-3	CASSLGGGLYNEQFF	TGTGCCAGCAGCTTAGGGGGGGGATTGTACAATGAGCAGTTCTTC
TRBJ1-4	.	.	TRBV6-1	CASSEIGAANHEKLFF	TGTGCCAGCAGTGAAATAGGGGCAGCGAACCATGAAAAACTGTTTTTT
TRBJ1-1	.	TRBD1	TRBV5-1	CASRYGQDEAFF	TGCGCCAGCCGCTACGGACAGGATGAAGCTTTCTTT
TRBJ2-1	.	.	TRBV5-4	CASSLDSYNEQFF	TGTGCCAGCAGTCTGGACAGCTACAATGAGCAGTTCTTC
TRBJ2-7	.	.	TRBV4-1	CASSQVGDRGDEQYF	TGCGCCAGCAGCCAAGTAGGGGACCGCGGGGACGAGCAGTACTTC
TRBJ2-3	.	TRBD2	TRBV5-1	CASSLDGGATDTQYF	TGCGCCAGCAGCTTGGACGGGGGGGCGACAGATACGCAGTATTTT
TRBJ1-4	.	.	TRBV18	CASSREDGEKLFF	TGTGCCAGCTCACGAGAAGATGGTGAAAAACTGTTTTTT
TRBJ1-5	.	TRBD1	TRBV30	CAWSPATGAGQPQHF	TGTGCCTGGAGCCCCGCGACAGGGGCTGGACAGCCCCAGCATTTT
TRBJ2-3	.	.	TRBV4-3	CASSQDGQVRTDTQYF	TGCGCCAGCAGCCAAGATGGGCAAGTAAGGACAGATACGCAGTATTTT
TRBJ2-1	.	.	TRBV18	CASSPRAYPGNEQFF	TGTGCCAGCTCACCACGCGCATACCCTGGCAATGAGCAGTTCTTC
TRBJ2-3	once	.	TRBV5-1	CASSPGKATDTQYF	TGCGCCAGCAGCCCGGGGAAGGCCACAGATACGCAGTATTTT
TRBJ1-2	.	.	TRBV4-1	CASSQDRGGNGYTF	TGCGCCAGCAGCCAAGATCGAGGAGGGAACGGCTACACCTTC
TRBJ2-3	.	TRBD2	TRBV16	CASSQSSLAGGQGDTQYF	TGTGCCAGCAGCCAATCCTCGCTAGCGGGGGGCCAGGGAGATACGCAGTATTTT
TRBJ1-6	.	.	TRBV3-1/TRBV3-2	CASSQGQVYSPLHF	TGTGCCAGCAGCCAAGGACAGGTATATTCACCCCTCCACTTT
TRBJ1-1	.	.	TRBV19	CASKRVQGTEAFF	TGTGCCAGTAAGAGGGTACAGGGCACTGAAGCTTTCTTT
TRBJ1-1	.	.	TRBV5-1	CASSLSRGPGEMNTEAFF	TGCGCCAGCAGCTTGAGTCGTGGGCCGGGAGAGATGAACACTGAAGCTTTCTTT
TRBJ1-3	.	.	TRBV7-9	CASSRRGSSGNTIYF	TGTGCCAGCAGTCGCAGGGGTAGCTCTGGAAACACCATATATTTT
TRBJ2-7	.	TRBD2	TRBV19	CASSPGTSGYEQYF	TGTGCCAGTAGTCCTGGGACTAGCGGATACGAGCAGTACTTC
TRBJ1-5	.	TRBD1	TRBV7-9	CASSRTGVHQPQHF	TGTGCCAGCAGCCGCACAGGGGTCCATCAGCCCCAGCATTTT
TRBJ2-2	.	TRBD2	TRBV19	CASSPRGLAGSGELFF	TGTGCCAGTAGTCCCAGGGGACTAGCGGGGTCCGGGGAGCTGTTTTTT
TRBJ2-6	once	.	TRBV6-2/TRBV6-3	CASTPDSLGANVLTF	TGTGCCAGCACCCCAGACTCCTTAGGGGCCAACGTCCTGACTTTC
TRBJ1-4	.	TRBD1	TRBV13	CASSSTDRVHNEKLFF	TGTGCCAGCAGCTCCACCGACAGGGTACATAATGAAAAACTGTTTTTT
TRBJ1-1	.	TRBD1	TRBV12-3/TRBV12-4	CASTRQGNEAFF	TGTGCCAGCACTAGACAGGGCAATGAAGCTTTCTTT
TRBJ1-6	.	.	TRBV6-5	CASRTGGGSPLHF	TGTGCCAGCAGGACGGGGGGTGGGTCACCCCTCCACTTT
TRBJ1-1	.	TRBD1	TRBV6-2/TRBV6-3	CASSRDRLEAFF	TGTGCCAGCAGTCGGGACAGACTCGAAGCTTTCTTT
TRBJ2-7	.	TRBD1	TRBV6-5	CASSYSGTGISYEQYF	TGTGCCAGCAGTTACTCCGGGACAGGGATATCCTACGAGCAGTACTTC
TRBJ1-6	once	.	TRBV2	CASSGRTRVGSPLHF	TGTGCCAGCAGTGGTAGGACAAGGGTGGGTTCACCCCTCCACTTT